A selection of T cell receptor beta chains follows, all from one sample in a study of CD8+ T cells in alopecia areata. Method: immunoSEQ multiplex PCR; TCRdb's copy keeps in-frame clones and lacks some. The data show 140,000 to 150,000 clones, about 60% seen once. Sample: CD4+ T cells sorted from blood, taken at week 0. The receptors stem from a human donor with alopecia areata. CDR3s include the opening cysteine and the closing phenylalanine or tryptophan. Each record gives: J gene, V gene, clone size, D gene, CDR3 protein, CDR3 DNA. The D gene is left open where the match is weak. The size of a clone is reported for some rows only, either as once, few or many, or as a class for expanded clones.

j_gene: TRBJ1-1
v_gene: TRBV30
abundance: -
d_gene: -
CDR3aa: CAWSRGVMNTEAFF
CDR3nt: TGTGCCTGGAGCCGGGGTGTCATGAACACTGAAGCTTTCTTT

j_gene: TRBJ2-5
v_gene: TRBV6-5
abundance: -
d_gene: TRBD2
CDR3aa: CASSSGGTQETQYF
CDR3nt: TGTGCCAGCAGTTCGGGGGGGACCCAAGAGACCCAGTACTTC

j_gene: TRBJ1-1
v_gene: TRBV11-3
abundance: -
d_gene: -
CDR3aa: CASSLVAQSSTEAFF
CDR3nt: TGTGCCAGCAGCTTAGTAGCCCAATCGAGCACTGAAGCTTTCTTT

j_gene: TRBJ2-7
v_gene: TRBV6-5
abundance: -
d_gene: -
CDR3aa: CASSYSTGPVFYEQYF
CDR3nt: TGTGCCAGCAGTTACTCGACGGGACCGGTTTTCTACGAGCAGTACTTC

j_gene: TRBJ2-1
v_gene: TRBV30
abundance: -
d_gene: -
CDR3aa: CAWTRWSGQDNEQFF
CDR3nt: TGTGCCTGGACCCGGTGGAGCGGGCAGGACAATGAGCAGTTCTTC

j_gene: TRBJ1-2
v_gene: TRBV30
abundance: once
d_gene: -
CDR3aa: CAWSSTGQGGYTF
CDR3nt: TGTGCCTGGAGTTCCACAGGGCAGGGTGGCTACACCTTC

j_gene: TRBJ2-5
v_gene: TRBV4-3
abundance: -
d_gene: TRBD2
CDR3aa: CASSQERSGGPYQETQYF
CDR3nt: TGCGCCAGCAGCCAAGAACGTAGCGGGGGGCCGTACCAAGAGACCCAGTACTTC

j_gene: TRBJ1-6
v_gene: TRBV29-1
abundance: -
d_gene: TRBD1
CDR3aa: CSAMTGGNSPLHF
CDR3nt: TGCAGCGCAATGACAGGGGGTAATTCACCCCTCCACTTT

j_gene: TRBJ2-4
v_gene: TRBV11-2
abundance: few
d_gene: TRBD1
CDR3aa: CASSPRTGGWGNIQYF
CDR3nt: TGTGCCAGCAGCCCAAGGACAGGGGGTTGGGGAAACATTCAGTACTTC

j_gene: TRBJ2-3
v_gene: TRBV4-1
abundance: -
d_gene: -
CDR3aa: CASSQNRVSTDTQYF
CDR3nt: TGCGCCAGCAGCCAAAACCGAGTAAGCACAGATACGCAGTATTTT

j_gene: TRBJ2-3
v_gene: TRBV7-2
abundance: -
d_gene: -
CDR3aa: CASSLPTLGTQYF
CDR3nt: TGTGCCAGCAGCTTGCCCACCTTAGGGACGCAGTATTTT

j_gene: TRBJ2-7
v_gene: TRBV6-1
abundance: -
d_gene: -
CDR3aa: CASRQGQSFSYEQYF
CDR3nt: TGTGCCAGCAGACAAGGACAGAGTTTTTCCTACGAGCAGTACTTC

j_gene: TRBJ2-7
v_gene: TRBV19
abundance: -
d_gene: -
CDR3aa: CASSWRGDSSYEQYF
CDR3nt: TGTGCCAGTAGTTGGCGGGGAGACAGCTCCTACGAGCAGTACTTC

j_gene: TRBJ2-7
v_gene: TRBV7-9
abundance: few
d_gene: TRBD1
CDR3aa: CASSRQGYEQYF
CDR3nt: TGTGCCAGCAGCCGACAGGGCTACGAGCAGTACTTC

j_gene: TRBJ1-5
v_gene: TRBV6-5
abundance: -
d_gene: -
CDR3aa: CASAGAFNQPQHF
CDR3nt: TGTGCCAGCGCCGGGGCATTTAATCAGCCCCAGCATTTT

j_gene: TRBJ2-1
v_gene: TRBV7-2
abundance: -
d_gene: TRBD2
CDR3aa: CASSWHRRTSSGEQFF
CDR3nt: TGTGCCAGCAGCTGGCACCGGAGGACTAGTTCGGGTGAGCAGTTCTTC

j_gene: TRBJ2-7
v_gene: TRBV4-1
abundance: -
d_gene: TRBD1
CDR3aa: CASSQPGQAIFQYF
CDR3nt: TGCGCCAGCAGCCAGCCGGGACAGGCGATTTTCCAGTACTTC

j_gene: TRBJ2-1
v_gene: TRBV5-1
abundance: few
d_gene: -
CDR3aa: CASSRGEGGVYNEQFF
CDR3nt: TGCGCCAGCAGCCGGGGTGAAGGCGGGGTCTACAATGAGCAGTTCTTC

j_gene: TRBJ1-1
v_gene: TRBV6-6
abundance: -
d_gene: -
CDR3aa: CASSYPQGTEAFF
CDR3nt: TGTGCCAGCAGTTACCCACAGGGCACTGAAGCTTTCTTT

j_gene: TRBJ1-3
v_gene: TRBV7-9
abundance: few
d_gene: -
CDR3aa: CATSGRLSSGNTIYF
CDR3nt: TGTGCCACCTCGGGGCGGCTGAGCTCTGGAAACACCATATATTTT

j_gene: TRBJ2-7
v_gene: TRBV6-5
abundance: -
d_gene: TRBD1
CDR3aa: CASSNSPGQVIYEQYF
CDR3nt: TGTGCCAGCAGTAACTCACCCGGACAGGTGATCTACGAGCAGTACTTC

j_gene: TRBJ2-5
v_gene: TRBV5-1
abundance: -
d_gene: TRBD2
CDR3aa: CASSFRGGAETQYF
CDR3nt: TGCGCCAGCAGCTTCCGCGGGGGAGCAGAGACCCAGTACTTC

j_gene: TRBJ1-2
v_gene: TRBV27
abundance: few
d_gene: TRBD1
CDR3aa: CASRSGGGLYGYTF
CDR3nt: TGTGCCAGTCGATCAGGGGGCGGTCTCTATGGCTACACCTTC

j_gene: TRBJ2-1
v_gene: TRBV6-5
abundance: few
d_gene: -
CDR3aa: CASSYGQAGVNEQFF
CDR3nt: TGTGCCAGCAGTTATGGTCAGGCTGGGGTCAATGAGCAGTTCTTC

j_gene: TRBJ1-2
v_gene: TRBV6-5
abundance: -
d_gene: -
CDR3aa: CAIRPTGDYGYTF
CDR3nt: TGTGCCATCAGACCTACGGGGGATTATGGCTACACCTTC

j_gene: TRBJ1-2
v_gene: TRBV5-6
abundance: few
d_gene: TRBD1
CDR3aa: CASSLRGPLNYGYTF
CDR3nt: TGTGCCAGCAGCTTGAGGGGGCCTCTTAACTATGGCTACACCTTC

j_gene: TRBJ2-1
v_gene: TRBV4-2
abundance: -
d_gene: -
CDR3aa: CASSQVTSLANEQFF
CDR3nt: TGTGCCAGCAGCCAAGTGACATCCTTGGCGAATGAGCAGTTCTTC

j_gene: TRBJ2-1
v_gene: TRBV19
abundance: -
d_gene: -
CDR3aa: CASSIRGATYNEQFF
CDR3nt: TGTGCCAGTAGTATTAGGGGGGCCACCTACAATGAGCAGTTCTTC

j_gene: TRBJ1-1
v_gene: TRBV11-1
abundance: -
d_gene: -
CDR3aa: CASSLLGQNTEAFF
CDR3nt: TGTGCCAGCAGTCTCTTAGGACAGAACACTGAAGCTTTCTTT

j_gene: TRBJ1-4
v_gene: TRBV11-2
abundance: few
d_gene: -
CDR3aa: CASSPWGRDEKLFF
CDR3nt: TGTGCCAGCAGCCCCTGGGGCAGGGACGAAAAACTGTTTTTT

j_gene: TRBJ2-7
v_gene: TRBV29-1
abundance: -
d_gene: TRBD1
CDR3aa: CSVSSRGQKDEQYF
CDR3nt: TGCAGCGTCTCCAGCAGGGGGCAAAAGGATGAGCAGTACTTC

j_gene: TRBJ1-2
v_gene: TRBV7-2
abundance: few
d_gene: TRBD1
CDR3aa: CASSSGQGRNYGYTF
CDR3nt: TGTGCCAGCAGCTCGGGACAGGGACGGAACTATGGCTACACCTTC

j_gene: TRBJ2-3
v_gene: TRBV6-5
abundance: -
d_gene: TRBD2
CDR3aa: CASKRPTAGDTQYF
CDR3nt: TGTGCCAGCAAGCGACCAACAGCGGGGGATACGCAGTATTTT

j_gene: TRBJ2-7
v_gene: TRBV23-1
abundance: -
d_gene: -
CDR3aa: CASSQSGRIYEQYF
CDR3nt: TGCGCCAGCAGTCAATCGGGTAGGATTTACGAGCAGTACTTC

j_gene: TRBJ2-5
v_gene: TRBV29-1
abundance: few
d_gene: -
CDR3aa: CSVKAYAPGTQYF
CDR3nt: TGCAGCGTTAAAGCATACGCCCCGGGGACCCAGTACTTC

j_gene: TRBJ2-7
v_gene: TRBV18
abundance: -
d_gene: TRBD2
CDR3aa: CASSPPSGGGYEQYF
CDR3nt: TGTGCCAGCTCACCCCCCAGCGGGGGAGGTTACGAGCAGTACTTC

j_gene: TRBJ2-7
v_gene: TRBV29-1
abundance: -
d_gene: -
CDR3aa: CSVEDHEGGEQYF
CDR3nt: TGCAGCGTTGAAGATCATGAGGGAGGCGAGCAGTACTTC

j_gene: TRBJ2-5
v_gene: TRBV30
abundance: -
d_gene: -
CDR3aa: CAWGRANQETQYF
CDR3nt: TGTGCCTGGGGGCGGGCCAACCAAGAGACCCAGTACTTC

j_gene: TRBJ1-4
v_gene: TRBV14
abundance: -
d_gene: -
CDR3aa: CASSHQGSTNEKLFF
CDR3nt: TGTGCCAGCAGCCATCAAGGGTCAACTAATGAAAAACTGTTTTTT